This T cell receptor beta chain was sequenced in a study of molecular identifiers for immune sequencing clone quantification. Study overall: Replicate experiments took RNA from around 20,000 or 100,000 naive CD8 cells, divided it five ways and sequenced four.

This clonotype was counted many times. TCRdb ran MiXCR on the PCR reads and lists one entry per CDR3 protein. The sample gives about half a million distinct CDR3 sequences, about 22% of which show up once; approximately 0.8% is in the top ten. Germline V CDR1 and CDR2: MNHEY, SVGEGT. The CDR3 is made up of 13 amino acids. Trimming at V came to 6 bases and at J to 7 bases, leaving 9 bases not matched to a gene. The sample consisted of naive CD8+ T cells from blood, with Jurkat cell RNA spiked in. Subset of the sample: FACS-sorted CD8+CD4-CCR7+CD45RA+ naive T cells. This TCR came from a human donor in good health. Some libraries in this study had Jurkat cell RNA spiked in. The chain links TRBV6-2 or TRBV6-3 to TRBJ2-7; TRBD2 agrees at 7 bases. In DNA form, the CDR3 reads TGTGCCAGCAGGGTCGGAAATAGCGGGGAGCAGTACTTC. Amino acid sequence: CASRVGNSGEQYF.